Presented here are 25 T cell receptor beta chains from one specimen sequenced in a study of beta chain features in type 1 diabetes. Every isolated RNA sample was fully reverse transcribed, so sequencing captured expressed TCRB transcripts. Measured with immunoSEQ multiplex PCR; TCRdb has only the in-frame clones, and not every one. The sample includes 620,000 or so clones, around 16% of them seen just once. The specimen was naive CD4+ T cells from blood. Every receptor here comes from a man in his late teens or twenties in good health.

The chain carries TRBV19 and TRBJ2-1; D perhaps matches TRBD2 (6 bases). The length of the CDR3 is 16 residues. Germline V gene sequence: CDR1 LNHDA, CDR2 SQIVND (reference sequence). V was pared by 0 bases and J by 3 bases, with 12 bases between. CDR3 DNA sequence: TGTGCCAGTAGTATAGAACCCAGCGGGTACTACAATGAGCAGTTCTTC. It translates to CASSIEPSGYYNEQFF.

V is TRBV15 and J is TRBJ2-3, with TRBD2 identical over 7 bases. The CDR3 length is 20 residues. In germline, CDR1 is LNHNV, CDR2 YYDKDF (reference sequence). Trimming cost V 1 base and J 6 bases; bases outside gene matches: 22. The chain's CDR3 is CATSRVGGAGLRTSKDTQYF. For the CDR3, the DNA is TGTGCCACCAGCAGAGTCGGGGGAGCGGGGTTAAGGACCTCCAAGGATACGCAGTATTTT.

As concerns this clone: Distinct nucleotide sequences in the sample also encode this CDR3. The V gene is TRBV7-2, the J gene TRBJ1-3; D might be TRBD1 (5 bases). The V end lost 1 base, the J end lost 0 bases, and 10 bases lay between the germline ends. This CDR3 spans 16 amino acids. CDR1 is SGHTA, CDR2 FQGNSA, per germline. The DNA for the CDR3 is TGTGCCAGCAGCTTAGGGGGCCCTAGCTCTGGAAACACCATATATTTT. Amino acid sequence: CASSLGGPSSGNTIYF. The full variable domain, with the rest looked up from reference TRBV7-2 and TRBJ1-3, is GAGVSQSPSNKVTEKGKDVELRCDPISGHTALYWYRQSLGQGLEFLIYFQGNSAPDKSGLPSDRFSAERTGGSVSTLTIQRTQQEDSAVYLCASSLGGPSSGNTIYFGEGSWLTVV.

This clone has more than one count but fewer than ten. Here the CDR3 reads CASSPRTFNSPLHF. Written as DNA, the CDR3 is TGTGCCAGCAGCCCCCGGACCTTTAATTCACCCCTCCACTTT. V and J are TRBV9 and TRBJ1-6, with D unresolved. Per germline, CDR1 SGDLS and CDR2 YYNGEE. Between the trimmed V and J ends, which lost 4 bases and 6 bases, there was a span of 11 bases. The length of the CDR3 is 14 residues.

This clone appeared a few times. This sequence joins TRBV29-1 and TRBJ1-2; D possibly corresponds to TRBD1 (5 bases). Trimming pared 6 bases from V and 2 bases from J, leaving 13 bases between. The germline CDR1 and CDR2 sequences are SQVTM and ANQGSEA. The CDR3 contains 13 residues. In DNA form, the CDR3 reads TGCAGCGTGGGAGGCCCAGGGAACTATGGCTACACCTTC. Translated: CSVGGPGNYGYTF.

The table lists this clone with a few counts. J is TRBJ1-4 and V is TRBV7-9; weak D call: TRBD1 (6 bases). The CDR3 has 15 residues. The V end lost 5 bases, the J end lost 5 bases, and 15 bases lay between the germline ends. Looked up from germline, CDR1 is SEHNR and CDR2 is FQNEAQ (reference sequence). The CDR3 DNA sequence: TGTGCCAGCAGCCCACAGGGTGGGGGAAATGAAAAACTGTTTTTT. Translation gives CASSPQGGGNEKLFF.

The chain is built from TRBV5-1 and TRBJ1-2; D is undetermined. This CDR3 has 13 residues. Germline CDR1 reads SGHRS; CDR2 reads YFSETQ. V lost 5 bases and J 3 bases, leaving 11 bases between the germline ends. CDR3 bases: TGCGCCAGCAGTTCGGACGTCTACTATGGCTACACCTTC. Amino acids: CASSSDVYYGYTF.

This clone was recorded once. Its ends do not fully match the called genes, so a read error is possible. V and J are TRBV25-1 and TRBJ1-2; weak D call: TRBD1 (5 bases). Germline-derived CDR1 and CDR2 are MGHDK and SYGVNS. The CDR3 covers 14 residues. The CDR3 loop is CPSSLRGSNYGYTF. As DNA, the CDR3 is TGTCCCAGCAGTCTGAGGGGATCTAACTATGGCTACACCTTC.

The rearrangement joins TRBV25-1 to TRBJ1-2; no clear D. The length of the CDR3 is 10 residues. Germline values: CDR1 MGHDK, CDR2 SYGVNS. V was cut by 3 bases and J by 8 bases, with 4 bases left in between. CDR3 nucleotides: TGTGCCAGCAGTGATTGGGGCTACACCTTC. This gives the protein CASSDWGYTF.

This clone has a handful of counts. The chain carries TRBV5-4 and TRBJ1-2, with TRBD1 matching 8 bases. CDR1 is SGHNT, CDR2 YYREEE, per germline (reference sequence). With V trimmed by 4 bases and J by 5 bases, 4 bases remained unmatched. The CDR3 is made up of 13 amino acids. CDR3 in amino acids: CASSPDRVYGYTF. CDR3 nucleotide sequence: TGTGCCAGCAGCCCGGACAGGGTGTATGGCTACACCTTC.

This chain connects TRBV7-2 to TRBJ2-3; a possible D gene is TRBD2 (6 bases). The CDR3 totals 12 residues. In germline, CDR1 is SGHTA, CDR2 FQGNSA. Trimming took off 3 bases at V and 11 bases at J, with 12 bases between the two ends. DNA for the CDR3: TGTGCCAGCAGCTTCGGGCTGGGGGGGCAGTATTTT. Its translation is CASSFGLGGQYF.

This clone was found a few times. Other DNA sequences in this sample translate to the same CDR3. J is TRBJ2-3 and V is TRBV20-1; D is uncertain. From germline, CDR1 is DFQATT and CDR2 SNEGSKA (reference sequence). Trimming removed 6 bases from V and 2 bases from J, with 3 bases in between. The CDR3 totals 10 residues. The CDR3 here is CSASTDTQYF. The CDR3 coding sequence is TGCAGTGCCTCCACAGATACGCAGTATTTT.

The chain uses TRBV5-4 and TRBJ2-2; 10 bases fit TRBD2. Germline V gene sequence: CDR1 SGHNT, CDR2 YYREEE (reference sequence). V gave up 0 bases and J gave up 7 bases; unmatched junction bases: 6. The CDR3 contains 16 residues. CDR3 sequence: CASSLASGRLVGELFF. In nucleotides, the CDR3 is TGTGCCAGCAGCTTGGCTAGCGGGAGATTGGTCGGGGAGCTGTTTTTT.

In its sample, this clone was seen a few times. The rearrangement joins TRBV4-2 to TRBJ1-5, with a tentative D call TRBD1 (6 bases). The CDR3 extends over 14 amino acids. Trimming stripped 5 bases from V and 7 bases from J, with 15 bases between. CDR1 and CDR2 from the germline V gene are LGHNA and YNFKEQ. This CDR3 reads CASSSQGPRQPQHF. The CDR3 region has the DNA TGTGCCAGCAGCTCACAGGGTCCGAGACAGCCCCAGCATTTT.

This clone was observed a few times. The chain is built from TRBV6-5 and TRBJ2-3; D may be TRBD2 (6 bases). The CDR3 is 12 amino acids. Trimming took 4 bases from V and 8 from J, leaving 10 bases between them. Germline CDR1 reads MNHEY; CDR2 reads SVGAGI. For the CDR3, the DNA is TGTGCCAGCAGTTCCCCGGGACTTACGCAGTATTTT. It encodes CASSSPGLTQYF.

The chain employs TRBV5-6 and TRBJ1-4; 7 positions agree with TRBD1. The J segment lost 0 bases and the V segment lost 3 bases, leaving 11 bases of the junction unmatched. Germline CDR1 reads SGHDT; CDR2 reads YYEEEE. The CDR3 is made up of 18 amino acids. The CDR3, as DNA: TGTGCCAGCAGCTGGGGACAGAGGGAGCTACCAACTAATGAAAAACTGTTTTTT. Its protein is CASSWGQRELPTNEKLFF.

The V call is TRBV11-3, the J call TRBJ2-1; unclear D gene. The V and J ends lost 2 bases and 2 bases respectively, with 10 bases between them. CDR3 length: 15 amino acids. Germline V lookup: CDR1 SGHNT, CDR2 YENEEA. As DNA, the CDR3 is TGTGCCAGCAGCTTACCGGGCGCTGCCTACAATGAGCAGTTCTTC. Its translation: CASSLPGAAYNEQFF.

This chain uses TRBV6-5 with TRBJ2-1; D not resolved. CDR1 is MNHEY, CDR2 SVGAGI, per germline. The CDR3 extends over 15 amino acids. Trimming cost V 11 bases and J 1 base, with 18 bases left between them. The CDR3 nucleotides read TGTGCCCATTCCGACCGCTCCATTTCCTACAATGAGCAGTTCTTC. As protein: CAHSDRSISYNEQFF.

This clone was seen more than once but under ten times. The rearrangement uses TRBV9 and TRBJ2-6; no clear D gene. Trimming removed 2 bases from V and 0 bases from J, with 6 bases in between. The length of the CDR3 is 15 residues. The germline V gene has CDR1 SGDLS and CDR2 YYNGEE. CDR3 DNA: TGTGCCAGCAGCGTGGGTTTCTCTGGGGCCAACGTCCTGACTTTC. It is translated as CASSVGFSGANVLTF.

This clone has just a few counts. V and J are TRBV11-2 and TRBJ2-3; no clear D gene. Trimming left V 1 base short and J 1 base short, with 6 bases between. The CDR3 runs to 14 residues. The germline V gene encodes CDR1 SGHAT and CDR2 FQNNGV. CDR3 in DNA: TGTGCCAGCAGCTTAGCGACCCGCACAGATACGCAGTATTTT. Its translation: CASSLATRTDTQYF.

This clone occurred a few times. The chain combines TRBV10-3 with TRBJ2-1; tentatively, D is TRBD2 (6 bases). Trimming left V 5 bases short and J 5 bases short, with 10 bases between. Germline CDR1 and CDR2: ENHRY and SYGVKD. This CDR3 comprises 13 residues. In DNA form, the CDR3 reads TGTGCCATCAGTACTAGCCAGAACAATGAGCAGTTCTTC. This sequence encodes CAISTSQNNEQFF.

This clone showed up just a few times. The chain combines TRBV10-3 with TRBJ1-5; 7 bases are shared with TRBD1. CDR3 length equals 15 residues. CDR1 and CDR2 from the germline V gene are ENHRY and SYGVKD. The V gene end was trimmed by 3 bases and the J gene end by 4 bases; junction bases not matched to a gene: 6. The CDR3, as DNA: TGTGCCATCAGTGATGAGGGACAGACTAATCAGCCCCAGCATTTT. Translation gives CAISDEGQTNQPQHF.

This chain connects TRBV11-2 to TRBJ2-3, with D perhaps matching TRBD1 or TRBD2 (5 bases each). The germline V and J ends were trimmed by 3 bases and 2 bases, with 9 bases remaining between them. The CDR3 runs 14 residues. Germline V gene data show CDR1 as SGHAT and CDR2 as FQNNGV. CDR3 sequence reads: CASSFVGDTDTQYF. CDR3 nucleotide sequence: TGTGCCAGCAGCTTTGTGGGGGACACAGATACGCAGTATTTT.

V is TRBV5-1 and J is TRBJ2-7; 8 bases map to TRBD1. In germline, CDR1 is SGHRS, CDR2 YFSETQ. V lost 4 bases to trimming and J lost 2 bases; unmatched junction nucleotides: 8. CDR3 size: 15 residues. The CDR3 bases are TGCGCCAGCAGCGATCTGACAGGGGCTCCCTACGAGCAGTACTTC. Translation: CASSDLTGAPYEQYF.

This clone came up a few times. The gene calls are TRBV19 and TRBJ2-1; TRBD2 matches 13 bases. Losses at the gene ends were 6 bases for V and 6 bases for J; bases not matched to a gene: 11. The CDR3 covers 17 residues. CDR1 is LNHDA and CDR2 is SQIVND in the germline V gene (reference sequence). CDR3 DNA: TGTGCCAGTAGCGCGACTAGCGGGAGGCTCACCAGCAATGAGCAGTTCTTC. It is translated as CASSATSGRLTSNEQFF.